Below are 10 T cell receptor beta chains sequenced from a single sample in a study of blood T cell repertoires in COVID-19. Here immunoSEQ multiplex PCR was the method, and the copy in TCRdb shows in-frame clones only, minus some. The table lists about 140,000 clones, about nine tenths of them singletons. The specimen was peripheral blood. These receptors all stem from a woman of 80 years or more with acute or convalescent COVID-19.

This chain connects TRBV2 to TRBJ1-4; 7 bases match TRBD1. The trim removed 7 bases at V and 0 bases at J, leaving 2 bases unmatched. CDR3 length: 14 amino acids. CDR1 is SNHLY and CDR2 is FYNNEI in the germline V gene. In nucleotides, the CDR3 is TGTGCCAGCAAACAGGGGACAACTAATGAAAAACTGTTTTTT. Its translation: CASKQGTTNEKLFF.

This clone was found once. The chain uses TRBV10-3 and TRBJ1-1; D perhaps matches TRBD1 (6 bases). The germline V gene encodes CDR1 ENHRY and CDR2 SYGVKD. Trimming stripped 7 bases from V and 3 bases from J, with 15 bases between. The length of the CDR3 is 14 residues. Here the CDR3 DNA reads TGTGCCATCACCGGGGGGCCCGATGACACTGAAGCTTTCTTT. This codes for CAITGGPDDTEAFF.

This clone was seen only once. The V call is TRBV19, the J call TRBJ2-5; possible D gene TRBD1, 6 bases. CDR3 length: 13 amino acids. Germline V gene data show CDR1 as LNHDA and CDR2 as SQIVND (reference sequence). V dropped 4 bases and J dropped 5 bases, with 11 bases sitting between them. CDR3 loop: CASSNTGLETQYF. DNA for the CDR3: TGTGCCAGTAGTAATACAGGGCTGGAGACCCAGTACTTC.

The chain is built from TRBV9 and TRBJ1-1; D is uncertain. Trimming cost V 0 bases and J 4 bases, with 10 bases left between them. From germline, CDR1 is SGDLS and CDR2 YYNGEE. The CDR3 is 14 amino acids. In nucleotides, the CDR3 is TGTGCCAGCAGCGTAGATCGGGTGGCCACTGAAGCTTTCTTT. Amino acid sequence: CASSVDRVATEAFF.

The chain links TRBV21-1 to TRBJ1-1; the D call TRBD1 from the table was never checked on the DNA. TRBV21-1 is shown as a pseudogene. This CDR3 is 14 amino acids long. The CDR3 here is CASIQDRRCIEAFF. The CDR3 DNA reads as TGTGCCAGCATCCAAGACAGGCGATGTATTGAAGCTTTCTTT.

The J gene is TRBJ1-5, the V gene TRBV28; TRBD1 matches 7 bases. CDR3 length equals 15 residues. Trimming at V came to 2 bases and at J to 6 bases, leaving 7 bases not matched to a gene. CDR1 is MDHEN, CDR2 SYDVKM, per germline. Written as DNA, the CDR3 is TGTGCCAGCAGTTTAGGAGACAGGGATAGTCAGCCCCAGCATTTT. Protein sequence: CASSLGDRDSQPQHF.

The chain couples TRBV5-1 to TRBJ1-1; 11 bases map to TRBD1. CDR1 SGHRS and CDR2 YFSETQ come from the germline V gene. Trimming took 0 bases from V and 5 from J; bases not matched to a gene: 3. The CDR3 loop spans 15 amino acids. CDR3 nucleotide sequence: TGCGCCAGCAGCTTGGAGGGACAGGGGGGAACTGAAGCTTTCTTT. Translating gives CASSLEGQGGTEAFF. Together with reference TRBV5-1 and TRBJ1-1, the CDR3 gives the full variable domain: KAGVTQTPRYLIKTRGQQVTLSCSPISGHRSVSWYQQTPGQGLQFLFEYFSETQRNKGNFPGRFSGRQFSNSRSEMNVSTLELGDSALYLCASSLEGQGGTEAFFGQGTRLTVV.

The chain carries TRBV6-5 and TRBJ1-2; D is unclear. CDR1 is MNHEY, CDR2 SVGAGI, per germline. The CDR3 extends over 14 amino acids. V lost 5 bases and J 2 bases, leaving 12 bases between the germline ends. The CDR3 spells CASSTLFRNYGYTF. CDR3 sequence (DNA): TGTGCCAGCAGTACTTTGTTTCGGAACTATGGCTACACCTTC.

The chain couples TRBV19 to TRBJ1-4, with D perhaps TRBD1 (5 bases). Germline loops: CDR1 LNHDA, CDR2 SQIVND (reference sequence). This CDR3 contains 15 residues. Trimming removed 4 bases at V and 4 bases at J, with 13 bases between. The CDR3 sequence: CASSTRQSSNEKLFF. CDR3 nucleotide sequence: TGTGCCAGTAGTACTCGACAGTCAAGTAATGAAAAACTGTTTTTT.

As for this clone: The identical CDR3 is also encoded by other nucleotide sequences in the sample. V gene TRBV5-1 combines with J gene TRBJ1-5; 7 bases match TRBD1. V lost 3 bases, J lost 2 bases, and 2 bases stayed unmatched. Germline lookup yields CDR1 SGHRS and CDR2 YFSETQ. The CDR3 totals 14 residues. CDR3 in DNA: TGCGCCAGCAGCTCCGGGACAGGCAATCAGCCCCAGCATTTT. As protein: CASSSGTGNQPQHF. Based on the CDR3 plus reference TRBV5-1 and TRBJ1-5, the full variable domain is KAGVTQTPRYLIKTRGQQVTLSCSPISGHRSVSWYQQTPGQGLQFLFEYFSETQRNKGNFPGRFSGRQFSNSRSEMNVSTLELGDSALYLCASSSGTGNQPQHFGDGTRLSIL.